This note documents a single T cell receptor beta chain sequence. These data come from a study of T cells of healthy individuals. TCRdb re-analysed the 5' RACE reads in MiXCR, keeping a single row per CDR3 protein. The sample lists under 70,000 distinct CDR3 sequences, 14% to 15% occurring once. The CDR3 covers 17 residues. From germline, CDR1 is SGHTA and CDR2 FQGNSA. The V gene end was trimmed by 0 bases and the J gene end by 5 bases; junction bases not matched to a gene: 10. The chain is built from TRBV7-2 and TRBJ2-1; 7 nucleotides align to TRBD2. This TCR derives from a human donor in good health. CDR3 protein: CASSLAWTRVPHNEQFF. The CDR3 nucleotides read TGTGCCAGCAGCTTAGCGTGGACTAGGGTACCACACAATGAGCAGTTCTTC.